Shown below are 25 T cell receptor beta chains from a single sample sequenced in a study of T cells in Graves' hyperthyroidism and ophthalmopathy. From RNA transcripts, TCR beta CDR3 regions were amplified. During a first-round RT-PCR of the TCR CDR3, the HTBI primer set was used. TCRdb fed the multiplex PCR reads into MiXCR, producing one record per CDR3 protein. This sample has around 520,000 distinct CDR3 sequences, with roughly 25% found just once. Specimen: blood. Receptor source: a woman aged 30 to 39 with Graves' ophthalmopathy.

This clonotype was seen at least ten times. The CDR3 bases are TGCAGCGCCGTGGACAGTGGAGGCTACACCTTC. It translates to CSAVDSGGYTF. V and J are TRBV29-1 and TRBJ1-2; a possible D gene is TRBD1 (6 bases). The V gene's germline CDR1 is SQVTM and CDR2 ANQGSEA. This CDR3 is 11 amino acids long. V lost 7 bases to trimming and J lost 8 bases, with 14 bases between them.

This clonotype has at least ten counts. V gene TRBV7-8 combines with J gene TRBJ1-2; weak D call: TRBD1 (6 bases). The CDR3 loop spans 14 amino acids. Trimming took 2 bases from V and 3 from J, leaving 10 bases between them. The germline V gene has CDR1 SGHVS and CDR2 FQNEAQ. The CDR3 loop is CASSLQDSDYGYTF. In DNA, the CDR3 is TGTGCCAGCAGCTTACAGGACAGCGACTATGGCTACACCTTC.

This clonotype was found many times. The V call is TRBV6-1, the J call TRBJ1-2; no reliable D call. Germline V gene data show CDR1 as MNHNS and CDR2 as SASEGT. CDR3 size: 14 residues. Trimming pared 6 bases from V and 3 bases from J, leaving 14 bases between. DNA of the CDR3: TGTGCCAGCAGCCCCCTCAACGACGACTATGGCTACACCTTC. Translating it yields CASSPLNDDYGYTF.

Many counts were recorded for this clonotype. The V gene is TRBV7-6, the J gene TRBJ2-6, with D perhaps TRBD1 (5 bases). The V gene lost 1 base and the J gene lost 2 bases, with 12 bases spanning the gap. The CDR3 sequence is 17 residues long. Germline CDR1 and CDR2: SGHVS and FNYEAQ. CDR3 bases: TGTGCCAGCAGCTTAGAGGGCAGGGCGACTGGGGCCAACGTCCTGACTTTC. It is translated as CASSLEGRATGANVLTF. The entire variable domain, with the rest obtained from reference TRBV7-6 and TRBJ2-6, is as follows: GAGVSQSPRYKVTKRGQDVALRCDPISGHVSLYWYRQALGQGPEFLTYFNYEAQQDKSGLPNDRFSAERPEGSISTLTIQRTEQRDSAMYRCASSLEGRATGANVLTFGAGSRLTVL.

The V and J genes are TRBV4-1 and TRBJ1-5, with D perhaps matching TRBD1 (6 bases). The germline V gene has CDR1 MGHRA and CDR2 YSYEKL. Trimming stripped 1 base from V and 9 bases from J, with 16 bases between. The CDR3 covers 15 residues. The CDR3 sequence: CASSQVGALARPQHF. In DNA form, the CDR3 reads TGCGCCAGCAGCCAAGTGGGGGCTCTGGCGAGGCCCCAGCATTTT.

This clonotype has ten or more counts. The chain joins TRBV7-6 to TRBJ2-5; 10 positions match TRBD1. The germline V gene encodes CDR1 SGHVS and CDR2 FNYEAQ. The CDR3 contains 17 residues. J gave up 6 bases and V 3 bases, and 13 bases lay outside the gene matches. The chain's CDR3 is CASSLTGGLGVKQTQYF. In DNA, the CDR3 is TGTGCCAGCAGCTTGACAGGGGGCTTAGGGGTGAAGCAGACCCAGTACTTC.

V usage is TRBV5-1 and J usage is TRBJ1-2, with D possibly being TRBD1 (5 bases). This CDR3 is 14 amino acids long. V lost 0 bases to trimming and J lost 4 bases, with 10 bases between them. The V gene's germline CDR1 is SGHRS and CDR2 YFSETQ. In DNA form, the CDR3 reads TGCGCCAGCAGCTTGGACCGGGACCTCTATGGCTACACCTTC. It specifies CASSLDRDLYGYTF.

This clonotype was counted ten times or more. This rearrangement joins TRBV7-2 to TRBJ2-7; D gene ambiguous. In germline, CDR1 is SGHTA, CDR2 FQGNSA. V was cut by 4 bases and J by 4 bases, with 14 bases left in between. The CDR3 contains 14 residues. The CDR3 coding sequence is TGTGCCAGCAGCTATTTGGACGGCCCTTACGAGCAGTACTTC. Protein sequence: CASSYLDGPYEQYF.

This clonotype was observed a few times. J is TRBJ2-2 and V is TRBV19; D perhaps matches TRBD1 (6 bases). Germline loops: CDR1 LNHDA, CDR2 SQIVND (reference sequence). The V end was cut by 5 bases, the J end by 4 bases, with 8 bases between. CDR3 length equals 13 residues. CDR3 in amino acids: CASSGQFTGELFF. The CDR3 nucleotides read TGTGCCAGTAGTGGACAGTTCACCGGGGAGCTGTTTTTT.

The table lists this clonotype with many counts. V usage is TRBV19 and J usage is TRBJ1-5, with 7 bases fitting TRBD1. The CDR3 consists of 14 residues. CDR1 is LNHDA and CDR2 is SQIVND in the germline V gene (reference sequence). V was pared by 4 bases and J by 3 bases, with 3 bases of the junction left unmatched. Here the CDR3 DNA reads TGTGCCAGTAGTAAGGGGACAGTCAATCAGCCCCAGCATTTT. This gives the protein CASSKGTVNQPQHF.

In this sample, this clonotype turned up many times. Written as DNA, the CDR3 is TGTGCCAGCAGTGAAGCGGTGCAAAACTATGGCTACACCTTC. This gives the protein CASSEAVQNYGYTF. The chain is built from TRBV6-1 and TRBJ1-2; D not resolved. CDR1 and CDR2 from the germline V gene are MNHNS and SASEGT. V was pared by 0 bases and J by 2 bases, with 7 bases between. This CDR3 is built from 14 residues.

The chain couples TRBV12-3 or TRBV12-4 to TRBJ2-7, with D possibly TRBD2 on 6 matching bases. This CDR3 comprises 14 residues. V dropped 4 bases and J dropped 6 bases, with 16 bases sitting between them. The CDR3 sequence is CASSYSPQTSEQYF. CDR3 coding DNA: TGTGCCAGCAGTTACTCGCCCCAGACTAGCGAGCAGTACTTC.

The chain carries TRBV6-2 or TRBV6-3 and TRBJ1-5, with a weak D call TRBD1 (6 bases). The CDR3 runs to 17 residues. Germline V gene lookup returns CDR1 MNHEY and CDR2 SVGEGT. V lost 2 bases, J lost 7 bases, and 21 bases lay in between. CDR3 residues: CASSYVRGRVNEQPQHF. CDR3 bases: TGTGCCAGCAGTTACGTGCGGGGGCGAGTCAACGAGCAGCCCCAGCATTTT.

This clonotype turned up a few times. V usage is TRBV29-1 and J usage is TRBJ2-7, with D maybe TRBD1 (5 bases). The V and J ends lost 6 bases and 4 bases respectively, with 22 bases between them. Germline CDR1 is SQVTM and CDR2 is ANQGSEA. The CDR3 is made up of 15 amino acids. This chain's CDR3 is CSVNLLVDSRYEQYF. CDR3 DNA: TGCAGCGTCAACCTGCTCGTAGACAGCCGGTACGAGCAGTACTTC.

This clonotype was seen a handful of times. The chain couples TRBV6-1 to TRBJ2-7; D is uncertain. Trimming stripped 2 bases from V and 1 base from J, with 6 bases between. The CDR3 sequence is 13 residues long. The germline gives CDR1 MNHNS, CDR2 SASEGT. The CDR3 DNA sequence: TGTGCCAGCAGTGAAACCTGGTCCTACGAGCAGTACTTC. Amino acid sequence: CASSETWSYEQYF.

The chain joins TRBV28 to TRBJ2-7; 11 bases align to TRBD2. Germline CDR1 MDHEN, CDR2 SYDVKM. The junction had 3 bases not matched to a gene; V was cut back by 5 bases and J by 3 bases. This CDR3 has 14 residues. The CDR3 loop reads CASSKLAGDYEQYF. CDR3 DNA sequence: TGTGCCAGCAGTAAACTAGCGGGAGACTACGAGCAGTACTTC.

The chain uses TRBV6-1 and TRBJ2-2, with a weak D call TRBD2 (6 bases). Germline loops: CDR1 MNHNS, CDR2 SASEGT. V was cut by 6 bases and J by 4 bases, with 15 bases left in between. The CDR3 loop spans 15 amino acids. CDR3 nucleotides: TGTGCCAGCAGGGCGGGGAGGTTTCGCACCGGGGAGCTGTTTTTT. This translates into CASRAGRFRTGELFF.

In this sample, this clonotype turned up many times. This chain links TRBV12-3 or TRBV12-4 with TRBJ1-5, with D maybe TRBD1 (5 bases). The V and J ends lost 5 bases and 6 bases respectively, with 17 bases between them. CDR3 length equals 15 residues. The CDR3 nucleotides are TGTGCCAGCAGTCGAGGGACCGCCATCCTTCAGCCCCAGCATTTT. Its protein product is CASSRGTAILQPQHF.

This clonotype was seen only a few times. This rearrangement joins TRBV2 to TRBJ2-1, with TRBD1 matching over 7 bases. Germline V CDR1 and CDR2: SNHLY, FYNNEI. The CDR3 consists of 13 residues. V lost 3 bases to trimming and J lost 9 bases; unmatched junction nucleotides: 5. CDR3 amino acids: CASSEDRSSEQFF. For the CDR3, the DNA is TGTGCCAGCAGTGAGGACAGGTCTAGTGAGCAGTTCTTC.

In regard to this clonotype: Since a much larger clone is just one base distant, this may be a read error. V and J are TRBV19 and TRBJ1-5; the D gene is possibly TRBD1 (5 bases). Germline V lookup: CDR1 LNHDA, CDR2 SQIVND (reference sequence). This CDR3 has 13 amino acids. The CDR3 sequence: CASRGTANQSQHF. Here the CDR3 DNA reads TGTGCCAGTCGTGGGACGGCGAATCAGTCCCAGCATTTT. Drawing the rest from reference TRBV19 and TRBJ1-5, the complete variable domain is DGGITQSPKYLFRKEGQNVTLSCEQNLNHDAMYWYRQDPGQGLRLIYYSQIVNDFQKGDIAEGYSVSREKKESFPLTVTSAQKNPTAFYLCASRGTANQSQHFGDGTRLSIL.

This clonotype showed up many times. The chain joins TRBV2 to TRBJ1-1; D is uncertain. Between the trimmed V and J ends, which lost 9 bases and 0 bases, there was a span of 14 bases. This CDR3 has 14 residues. CDR1 is SNHLY, CDR2 FYNNEI, per germline. The DNA of the CDR3 is TGTGCCAGTAACCCGGGCCGCATGAACACTGAAGCTTTCTTT. Encoded protein: CASNPGRMNTEAFF.

This clonotype has ten or more counts. The J gene is TRBJ1-2, the V gene TRBV20-1; D ambiguous. Looked up from germline, CDR1 is DFQATT and CDR2 is SNEGSKA (reference sequence). The CDR3 consists of 13 residues. Trimming left V 4 bases short and J 3 bases short, with 12 bases between. The DNA for the CDR3 is TGCAGTGCTATCCGGGAGAACCACTATGGCTACACCTTC. Protein sequence: CSAIRENHYGYTF.

The chain carries TRBV11-2 and TRBJ2-5; TRBD2 matches 10 bases. CDR1 and CDR2 (germline): SGHAT, FQNNGV. The CDR3 loop spans 17 amino acids. V was pared by 0 bases and J by 4 bases, with 8 bases of the junction left unmatched. The CDR3 reads CASSLDGQREGGETQYF. The CDR3 nucleotides are TGTGCCAGCAGCTTAGACGGGCAGCGGGAGGGTGGAGAGACCCAGTACTTC.

This clonotype was counted between two and nine times. The chain employs TRBV5-1 and TRBJ2-2; 9 nucleotides agree with TRBD1. The CDR3 length is 17 residues. The germline gives CDR1 SGHRS, CDR2 YFSETQ. V dropped 0 bases and J dropped 3; count of bases not matched to a gene: 6. The CDR3 is CASSLAPGQGDTGELFF. The CDR3 coding sequence is TGCGCCAGCAGCTTGGCCCCGGGACAGGGCGACACCGGGGAGCTGTTTTTT.

This clonotype was counted ten times or more. The chain employs TRBV20-1 and TRBJ1-1, with D hard to call. V lost 1 base and J lost 1, with 7 bases in between. Germline assignment: CDR1 DFQATT and CDR2 SNEGSKA (reference sequence). The CDR3 runs 13 residues. The CDR3 loop reads CSARAWANTEAFF. The CDR3 coding sequence is TGCAGTGCTAGAGCGTGGGCGAACACTGAAGCTTTCTTT.